These 5 T cell receptor beta chains originate from one sample sequenced in a study of shared clonotypes between healthy human individuals (dated by TCRdb to 2018 to 2021). Receptors were amplified or captured by the immunoSEQ multiplex PCR assay. Imported from immuneACCESS, the table was reduced by TCRdb to in-frame sequences with V and J called. These copies leave out some clones; in studies compared against another copy, an unresolved V gene accounts for under half, and the cause of the remainder is not known. This sample comprises 400,000 to 600,000 clones, more than 95% of them detected only once. The top ten hold about 0.067% of the sample. The sample was naive CD4+ T cells sorted from blood. What this sample's cell subset or site label stands for: CD45RA+ positively selected. The receptor set was obtained from a woman aged 30 to 39 in good health.

CDR3 sequence reads: CASKAGTSYNEQFF. The CDR3 DNA follows: TGTGCCAGTAAAGCGGGCACCTCCTACAATGAGCAGTTCTTC. V usage is TRBV25-1 and J usage is TRBJ2-1; D may be TRBD2 (6 bases). The CDR3 covers 14 residues. The V end was cut by 9 bases, the J end by 0 bases, with 12 bases between. Looked up from germline, CDR1 is MGHDK and CDR2 is SYGVNS.

J is TRBJ1-5 and V is TRBV19; 7 bases are a match to TRBD1. Per germline, CDR1 LNHDA and CDR2 SQIVND (reference sequence). V dropped 7 bases and J dropped 0; count of bases not matched to a gene: 6. The CDR3 is made up of 15 amino acids. The CDR3, as DNA: TGTGCCAGTACCCTCGACAGGGTTAGCAATCAGCCCCAGCATTTT. This gives the protein CASTLDRVSNQPQHF.

The rearrangement links TRBV19 to TRBJ2-4; 9 nucleotides agree with TRBD2. Trimming removed 7 bases from V and 3 bases from J; junction bases left unmatched: 7. The length of the CDR3 is 15 residues. Germline CDR1 is LNHDA and CDR2 is SQIVND (reference sequence). The CDR3, as DNA: TGTGCCAGTATGGCGACTAGCGGATACAAAAACATTCAGTACTTC. This encodes CASMATSGYKNIQYF.

This chain connects TRBV30 to TRBJ1-4; no firm D call. Trimming removed 0 bases from V and 7 bases from J, with 6 bases in between. CDR1 is GTSNPN, CDR2 SVGIG, per germline (reference sequence). The CDR3 length is 12 residues. Here the CDR3 DNA reads TGTGCCTGGAGTGTACCCGGTGAAAAACTGTTTTTT. As protein: CAWSVPGEKLFF.

V and J are TRBV4-1 and TRBJ2-5; 10 bases agree with TRBD2. The DNA matches TRBJ2-7 better at its end, which makes the J call doubtful. CDR1 MGHRA and CDR2 YSYEKL come from the germline V gene. CDR3 length equals 17 residues. The CDR3 coding sequence is TGCGCCAGCAGCCCGGGGGGAGCGGGAGGGCCCGCCTACGAGCAGTACTTC. Protein sequence: CASSPGGAGGPAYEQYF.